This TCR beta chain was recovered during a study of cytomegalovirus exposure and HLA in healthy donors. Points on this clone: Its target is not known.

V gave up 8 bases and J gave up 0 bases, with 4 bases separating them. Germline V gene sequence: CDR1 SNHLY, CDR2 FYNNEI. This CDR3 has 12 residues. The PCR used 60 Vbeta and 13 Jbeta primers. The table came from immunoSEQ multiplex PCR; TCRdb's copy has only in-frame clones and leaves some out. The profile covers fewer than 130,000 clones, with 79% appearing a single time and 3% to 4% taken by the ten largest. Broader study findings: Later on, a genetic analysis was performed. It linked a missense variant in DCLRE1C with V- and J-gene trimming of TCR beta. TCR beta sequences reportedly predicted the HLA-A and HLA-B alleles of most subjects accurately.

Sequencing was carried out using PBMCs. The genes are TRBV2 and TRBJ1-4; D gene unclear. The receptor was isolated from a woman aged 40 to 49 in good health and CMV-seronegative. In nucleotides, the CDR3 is TGTGCCAGCCAGACAACTAATGAAAAACTGTTTTTT. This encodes CASQTTNEKLFF.